This is a list of T cell receptor beta chains from one sample in a study of cytomegalovirus exposure and HLA in healthy donors. Produced via immunoSEQ multiplex PCR; TCRdb's table is partial and in-frame only. The sample holds 200,000 to 250,000 clones, approximately 84% seen once. Sequencing was done on a sample of PBMCs. The receptors originated from a woman aged 40 to 50 in good health and CMV-seronegative. Each CDR3 is given with its conserved first and last residue.

>TRBJ1-2|TRBV7-3
CASSLGTGELGGGYTF
>TRBJ2-1|TRBV7-3
CASSLGQGLPTYNEQFF
>TRBJ1-4|TRBV30
CAWRTGAATNEKLFF
>TRBJ2-7|TRBV30
CAWKRGGVSYEQYF
>TRBJ2-3|TRBV6-1
CASSTGTATDTQYF
>TRBJ2-2|TRBV9
CASSVMLAENTGELFF
>TRBJ1-1|TRBV5-4
CASSSRGPMNTEAFF
>TRBJ1-2|TRBV6-1
CASKTGKGGYTF
>TRBJ2-3|TRBV29-1
CSVVLRDRVQDTQYF
>TRBJ1-1|TRBV11-2
CASSLAGSLNTEAFF
>TRBJ2-7|TRBV7-8
CASSLTLGQDLSYEQYF
>TRBJ2-5|TRBV19
CARPGLKETQYF
>TRBJ1-5|TRBV19
CATGQGSNQPQHF
>TRBJ1-3|TRBV6-1
CASSALQSSSGNTIYF
>TRBJ2-3|TRBV6-5
CASSYSSGRGTDTQYF
>TRBJ2-5|TRBV5-1
CASSLGAQETQYF
>TRBJ1-1|TRBV15
CATSRGREGGNTEAFF
>TRBJ2-7|TRBV4-3
CASSQGTGLYEQYF
>TRBJ1-4|TRBV28
CASSYAGQGLEKLFF
>TRBJ1-1|TRBV7-6
CASSPLRDTEAFF
>TRBJ2-4|TRBV28
CASRSGNIQYF
>TRBJ2-7|TRBV23-1
CASSPKGEARGGEQYF
>TRBJ1-5|TRBV5-1
CASSPGLGNQPQHF
>TRBJ1-1|TRBV9
CASSVTGWSTEAFF
>TRBJ1-6|TRBV9
CASSSSVGLNNSPLHF
>TRBJ2-3|TRBV10-3
CAIQGLGGGTDTQYF
>TRBJ1-1|TRBV28
CASSPRNGGGAFNTEAFF
>TRBJ1-1|TRBV18
CASSRTGPGENTEAFF
>TRBJ1-2|TRBV4-1
CASSQDSGRNYGYTF
>TRBJ1-2|TRBV6-1
CASSETALTGSYGYTF
>TRBJ1-1|TRBV29-1
CSVEDRARGYNTEAFF
>TRBJ2-7|TRBV19
CASSKLAGATYEQYF
>TRBJ1-4|TRBV5-1
CASSLQGRGEKLFF
>TRBJ1-2|TRBV30
CAYPGQDANYGYTF
>TRBJ1-1|TRBV6-6
CASTPSLNTEAFF
>TRBJ2-1|TRBV5-1
CASSFGTSGGAEEFF
>TRBJ1-1|TRBV7-9
CASSIERGTEAFF
>TRBJ1-1|TRBV2
CASSGQPNTEAFF
>TRBJ2-5|TRBV27
CASSFLGGAQETQYF
>TRBJ1-4|TRBV5-6
CASSPLPGSEKLFF
>TRBJ1-2|TRBV13
CASSLGRVGRNYGYTF
>TRBJ2-3|TRBV4-3
CASSQDLLREDTQYF
>TRBJ2-2|TRBV2
CASSGGTSSNTGELFF
>TRBJ1-6|TRBV19
CASTPRGGLRGQRPNSPLHF
>TRBJ2-1|TRBV7-2
CASSPQFSYNEQFF
>TRBJ1-1|TRBV18
CASSPHLAGATEAFF
>TRBJ2-7|TRBV9
CASSVGVERGEQYF